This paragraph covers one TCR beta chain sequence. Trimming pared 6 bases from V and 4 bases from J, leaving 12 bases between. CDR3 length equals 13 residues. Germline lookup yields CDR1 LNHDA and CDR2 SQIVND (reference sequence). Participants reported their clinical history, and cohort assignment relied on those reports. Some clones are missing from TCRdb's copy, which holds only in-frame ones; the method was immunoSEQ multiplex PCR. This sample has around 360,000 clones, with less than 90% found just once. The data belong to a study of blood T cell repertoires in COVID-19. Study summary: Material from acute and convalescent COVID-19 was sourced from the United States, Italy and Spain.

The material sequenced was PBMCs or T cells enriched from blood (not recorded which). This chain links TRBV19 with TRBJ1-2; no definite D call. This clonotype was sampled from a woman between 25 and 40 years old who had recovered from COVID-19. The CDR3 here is CASRGVSGYGYTF. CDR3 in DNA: TGTGCCAGTAGGGGAGTGTCCGGCTATGGCTACACCTTC.